Each of the 21 T cell receptor beta chains below was sequenced from the same sample in a study of blood T cell repertoires in COVID-19. The method was immunoSEQ multiplex PCR; TCRdb's version includes in-frame clones alone and lacks a portion of them. The sample has 40,000 or so clones, 85% seen once; the top ten hold around 15%. Sequencing was carried out using peripheral blood. These receptors all stem from a human donor in a cohort sampled during active COVID-19.

This rearrangement joins TRBV11-3 to TRBJ2-2; D possibly corresponds to TRBD2 (6 bases). There are 13 residues in the CDR3. Trimming left V 2 bases short and J 7 bases short, with 8 bases between. In germline, CDR1 is SGHNT, CDR2 YENEEA. CDR3 nucleotides: TGTGCCAGCAGCTTAAGGCGGGGCGGGGAGCTGTTTTTT. It translates to CASSLRRGGELFF.

The chain has TRBV2 and TRBJ2-3, with 7 bases lining up with TRBD2. This CDR3 is 13 amino acids long. V was pared by 11 bases and J by 0 bases, with 5 bases of the junction left unmatched. Germline lookup yields CDR1 SNHLY and CDR2 FYNNEI. The CDR3 DNA reads as TGTGCCGGTAGCGGGTCTAGCACAGATACGCAGTATTTT. Amino acid sequence: CAGSGSSTDTQYF.

The genes are TRBV2 and TRBJ2-3, with TRBD2 matching 9 bases. The J segment lost 1 base and the V segment lost 3 bases, leaving 2 bases of the junction unmatched. CDR1 is SNHLY, CDR2 FYNNEI, per germline. The CDR3 covers 15 residues. CDR3 amino acids: CASSDERGGTDTQYF. CDR3 nucleotide sequence: TGTGCCAGCAGTGACGAGCGGGGGGGCACAGATACGCAGTATTTT.

This clone was counted once. The chain is built from TRBV7-3 and TRBJ2-3, with TRBD2 as a possible D gene (5 bases). Germline V CDR1 and CDR2: SGHTA, FQGTGA. The CDR3 extends over 15 amino acids. With 2 bases removed from V and 0 bases from J, the gap between germline ends came to 9 bases. In DNA, the CDR3 is TGTGCCAGCAGCTTAGACACGGGGAGCACAGATACGCAGTATTTT. It encodes CASSLDTGSTDTQYF.

The V and J genes are TRBV2 and TRBJ2-7; D possibly corresponds to TRBD1 (5 bases). The germline V gene encodes CDR1 SNHLY and CDR2 FYNNEI. This CDR3 comprises 16 residues. Trimming shortened V by 4 bases and J by 4 bases, and 20 bases separated the two germline ends. The CDR3 sequence: CASSGGARQGLYEQYF. As DNA, the CDR3 is TGTGCCAGCAGTGGAGGAGCGCGGCAGGGTTTGTACGAGCAGTACTTC.

V gene TRBV12-3 or TRBV12-4 combines with J gene TRBJ1-2; TRBD1 agrees at 8 bases. CDR3 size: 13 residues. V shed 5 bases and J 4 bases; nucleotides not matched to a gene: 3. The DNA of the CDR3 is TGTGCCAGCAGTCGACAGGGGCCCTATGGCTACACCTTC. Its translation is CASSRQGPYGYTF.

This clone counts as medium-sized. The CDR3 sequence is CASSEVVRGSFVTPLHF. CDR3 DNA sequence: TGTGCCAGCAGTGAAGTGGTCAGGGGATCATTCGTGACACCCCTCCACTTT. The chain employs TRBV6-1 and TRBJ1-6; D is perhaps TRBD1 (6 bases). V was trimmed by 1 base and J by 11 bases, leaving 21 bases between them. Per germline, CDR1 MNHNS and CDR2 SASEGT. This CDR3 region has 17 residues.

The chain recombines TRBV19 with TRBJ1-5; TRBD1 matches 10 bases. The CDR3 is made up of 15 amino acids. The V segment lost 4 bases and the J segment 9 bases; nucleotides outside the gene matches: 9. Germline values: CDR1 LNHDA, CDR2 SQIVND (reference sequence). CDR3 DNA sequence: TGTGCCAGTAGTACGGGGACAGGGGTGGTCCGGCCCCAGCATTTT. Translated: CASSTGTGVVRPQHF.

J is TRBJ2-3 and V is TRBV3-1 (or the pseudogene TRBV3-2); a weak D match, TRBD2 (6 bases). V lost 2 bases and J lost 3, with 15 bases in between. Germline loops: CDR1 LGHDT, CDR2 YNNKEL (reference sequence). The CDR3 has 16 residues. CDR3 coding DNA: TGTGCCAGCAGCCAACAAAGGGGCCGGGGGACAGATACGCAGTATTTT. Its protein product is CASSQQRGRGTDTQYF.

The CDR3 sequence: CASSLGSEGVSYNEQFF. The CDR3 nucleotides read TGTGCCAGCAGCCTAGGAAGTGAGGGGGTCTCCTACAATGAGCAGTTCTTC. J is TRBJ2-1 and V is TRBV7-6; TRBD1 is a possible D gene (6 bases). Germline V gene sequence: CDR1 SGHVS, CDR2 FNYEAQ. V was shortened by 5 bases and J by 0 bases, with 17 bases between the two germline ends. The CDR3 contains 17 residues.

The chain joins TRBV10-3 to TRBJ2-1, with D uncertain. In germline, CDR1 is ENHRY, CDR2 SYGVKD. V gave up 5 bases and J gave up 7 bases, with 6 bases separating them. The CDR3 contains 11 residues. CDR3 DNA sequence: TGTGCCATCAGTATTCAAAATGAGCAGTTCTTC. Translation: CAISIQNEQFF.

This clone has only a few counts. The chain links TRBV5-1 to TRBJ2-7, with 9 bases lining up with TRBD1. The V and J ends lost 4 bases and 4 bases, in that order; junction bases with no gene match: 6. The CDR3 has 14 residues. CDR1 and CDR2 (germline): SGHRS, YFSETQ. In DNA, the CDR3 is TGCGCCAGCAGCCCGGGGGACAGGGAATACGAGCAGTACTTC. It encodes CASSPGDREYEQYF. Based on the CDR3 plus reference TRBV5-1 and TRBJ2-7, the full variable domain is KAGVTQTPRYLIKTRGQQVTLSCSPISGHRSVSWYQQTPGQGLQFLFEYFSETQRNKGNFPGRFSGRQFSNSRSEMNVSTLELGDSALYLCASSPGDREYEQYFGPGTRLTVT.

The chain combines TRBV6-5 with TRBJ1-1; a possible D gene is TRBD1 (6 bases). The CDR3 has 13 amino acids. The ends were cut back, 8 bases at V and 3 bases at J, with 13 bases in the middle. Germline assignment: CDR1 MNHEY and CDR2 SVGAGI. The CDR3 bases are TGTGCCAGCCAACAGGGCTGGGACACTGAAGCTTTCTTT. This encodes CASQQGWDTEAFF.

Regarding this clone: The sample carries other DNA sequences with the same CDR3. The rearrangement uses TRBV5-1 and TRBJ2-7, with 9 bases lining up with TRBD1. The ends lost 4 bases at V and 2 bases at J; junction bases unmatched: 1. This CDR3 spans 13 amino acids. Germline V CDR1 and CDR2: SGHRS, YFSETQ. The DNA of the CDR3 is TGCGCCAGCAGCAGACAGGGGGCCTACGAGCAGTACTTC. Residues: CASSRQGAYEQYF.

The genes are TRBV7-2 and TRBJ2-7, with 8 bases identical to TRBD1. Trimming took 5 bases from V and 2 from J; bases not matched to a gene: 5. Germline V gene lookup returns CDR1 SGHTA and CDR2 FQGNSA. The CDR3 runs 14 residues. The CDR3 region is CASSPDRGTYEQYF. For the CDR3, the DNA is TGTGCCAGCAGCCCAGACAGGGGAACCTACGAGCAGTACTTC. The whole variable domain, filled in from reference TRBV7-2 and TRBJ2-7, reads GAGVSQSPSNKVTEKGKDVELRCDPISGHTALYWYRQSLGQGLEFLIYFQGNSAPDKSGLPSDRFSAERTGGSVSTLTIQRTQQEDSAVYLCASSPDRGTYEQYFGPGTRLTVT.

This clone was detected only once. The chain joins TRBV5-4 to TRBJ2-6; tentative D call: TRBD1 (6 bases). Germline assignment: CDR1 SGHNT and CDR2 YYREEE (reference sequence). V was shortened by 9 bases and J by 0 bases, with 19 bases between the two germline ends. The CDR3 is made up of 17 amino acids. The CDR3 is CATRTRGGSSGANVLTF. The CDR3 region has the DNA TGTGCCACCAGGACCAGGGGCGGAAGCTCTGGGGCCAACGTCCTGACTTTC.

The V call is TRBV7-2, the J call TRBJ2-2; 10 bases align to TRBD2. CDR3 size: 16 residues. The V gene's germline CDR1 is SGHTA and CDR2 FQGNSA. V trimming: 5 bases; J trimming: 0 bases; junction bases outside the gene matches: 3. CDR3 amino acids: CASSILAGANTGELFF. The CDR3 DNA is TGTGCCAGCAGCATTCTAGCGGGGGCGAACACCGGGGAGCTGTTTTTT.

CDR3 region: CASSQDTGNKNIQYF. As DNA, the CDR3 is TGTGCCAGCAGCCAAGATACAGGGAACAAAAACATTCAGTACTTC. V usage is TRBV14 and J usage is TRBJ2-4; D is perhaps TRBD1 (6 bases). Per germline, CDR1 SGHDN and CDR2 FVKESK. CDR3 length: 15 residues. V gave up 0 bases and J gave up 3 bases, with 9 bases separating them. Variable domain in full (rest from reference TRBV14 and TRBJ2-4): EAGVTQFPSHSVIEKGQTVTLRCDPISGHDNLYWYRRVMGKEIKFLLHFVKESKQDESGMPNNRFLAERTGGTYSTLKVQPAELEDSGVYFCASSQDTGNKNIQYFGAGTRLSVL.

The J gene is TRBJ2-3, the V gene TRBV24-1; maybe TRBD2 (5 bases). Looked up from germline, CDR1 is KGHDR and CDR2 is SFDVKD. The CDR3 sequence is 12 residues long. Trimming took 11 bases from V and 0 from J, leaving 8 bases between them. CDR3 residues: CAIGVSTDTQYF. CDR3 in DNA: TGTGCCATCGGGGTTAGCACAGATACGCAGTATTTT.

This clone was detected only once. CDR3 coding DNA: TGTGCCAGTAGTCAACTCGGACTAGCGGGGGAAGAGACCCAGTACTTC. Its translation is CASSQLGLAGEETQYF. V usage is TRBV19 and J usage is TRBJ2-5; TRBD2 agrees at 13 bases. The CDR3 spans 16 residues. V dropped 5 bases and J dropped 3; count of bases not matched to a gene: 6. Germline values: CDR1 LNHDA, CDR2 SQIVND (reference sequence). The full variable domain, rest sourced from reference TRBV19 and TRBJ2-5, is DGGITQSPKYLFRKEGQNVTLSCEQNLNHDAMYWYRQDPGQGLRLIYYSQIVNDFQKGDIAEGYSVSREKKESFPLTVTSAQKNPTAFYLCASSQLGLAGEETQYFGPGTRLLVL.

This chain connects TRBV29-1 to TRBJ1-1; 9 nucleotides align to TRBD1. The CDR3 sequence is 15 residues long. Looked up from germline, CDR1 is SQVTM and CDR2 is ANQGSEA. V gave up 1 base and J gave up 5 bases; unmatched junction bases: 8. The CDR3 protein is CSVEGVQGAFTEAFF. Written as DNA, the CDR3 is TGCAGCGTTGAAGGCGTACAGGGGGCTTTTACTGAAGCTTTCTTT.